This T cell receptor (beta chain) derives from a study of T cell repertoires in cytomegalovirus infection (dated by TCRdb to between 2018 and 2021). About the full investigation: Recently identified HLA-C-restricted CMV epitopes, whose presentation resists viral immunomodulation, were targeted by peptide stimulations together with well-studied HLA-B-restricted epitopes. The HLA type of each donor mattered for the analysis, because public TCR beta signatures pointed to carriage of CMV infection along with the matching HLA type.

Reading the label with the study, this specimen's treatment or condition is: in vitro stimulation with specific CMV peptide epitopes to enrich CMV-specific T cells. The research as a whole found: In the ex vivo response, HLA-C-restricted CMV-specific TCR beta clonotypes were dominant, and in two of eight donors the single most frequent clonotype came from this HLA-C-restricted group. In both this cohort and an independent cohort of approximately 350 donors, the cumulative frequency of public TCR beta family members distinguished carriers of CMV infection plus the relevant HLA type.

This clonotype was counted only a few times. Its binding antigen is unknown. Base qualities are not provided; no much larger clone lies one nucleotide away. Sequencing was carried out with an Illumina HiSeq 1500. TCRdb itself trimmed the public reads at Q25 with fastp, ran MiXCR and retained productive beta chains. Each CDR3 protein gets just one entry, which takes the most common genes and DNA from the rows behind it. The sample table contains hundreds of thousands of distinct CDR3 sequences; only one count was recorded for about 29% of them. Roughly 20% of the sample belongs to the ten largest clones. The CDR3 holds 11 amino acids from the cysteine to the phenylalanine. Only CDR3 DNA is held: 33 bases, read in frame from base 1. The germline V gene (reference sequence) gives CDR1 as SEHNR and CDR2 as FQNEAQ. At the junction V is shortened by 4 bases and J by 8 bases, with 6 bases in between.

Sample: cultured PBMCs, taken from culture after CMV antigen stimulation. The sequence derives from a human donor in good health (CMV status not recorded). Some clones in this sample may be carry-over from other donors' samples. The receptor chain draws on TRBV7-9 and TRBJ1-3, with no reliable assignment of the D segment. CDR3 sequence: CASSSAYTIYF. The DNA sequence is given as TGTGCCAGCAGCTCGGCTTACACCATATATTTT.